A single sample gave rise to the 5 T cell receptor beta chains below, sequenced in a study of blood T cell repertoires in COVID-19. Libraries were prepared by immunoSEQ multiplex PCR; TCRdb keeps only in-frame clonotypes and omits some of them. This table has over 150,000 clones, 85% to 95% appearing once. Sequencing was done on a sample of peripheral blood. The source of these receptors is a man in his forties or fifties with acute or convalescent COVID-19.

The chain couples TRBV11-3 to TRBJ2-2; 12 nucleotides line up with TRBD2. The CDR3 is made up of 16 amino acids. The germline CDR1 and CDR2 sequences are SGHNT and YENEEA. Losses at the gene ends were 4 bases for V and 4 bases for J; bases not matched to a gene: 4. The CDR3 coding sequence is TGTGCCAGCAGCTCGTGGACTAGCGGGGCCACCGGGGAGCTGTTTTTT. This codes for CASSSWTSGATGELFF. Full variable domain (remainder filled in from reference TRBV11-3 and TRBJ2-2): EAGVVQSPRYKIIEKKQPVAFWCNPISGHNTLYWYLQNLGQGPELLIRYENEEAVDDSQLPKDRFSAERLKGVDSTLKIQPAELGDSAVYLCASSSWTSGATGELFFGEGSRLTVL.

The genes are TRBV7-2 and TRBJ1-2, with D tentatively TRBD1 (6 bases). Per the germline V gene, CDR1 is SGHTA and CDR2 is FQGNSA. The CDR3 length is 15 residues. V lost 2 bases, J lost 1 base, and 11 bases lay in between. The CDR3 coding sequence is TGTGCCAGCAGCTTAATAGACAGGCATAACTATGGCTACACCTTC. Translating it yields CASSLIDRHNYGYTF.

The chain combines TRBV11-1 with TRBJ1-1; D is ambiguous. Trimming pared 5 bases from V and 8 bases from J, leaving 15 bases between. The CDR3 extends over 13 amino acids. Looked up from germline, CDR1 is SGHAT and CDR2 is FQDESV (reference sequence). The CDR3 DNA reads as TGTGCCAGCAGCCCTCATTCGAGAGTGGAAGCTTTCTTT. It specifies CASSPHSRVEAFF.

The chain couples TRBV2 to TRBJ1-1; 7 positions match TRBD1. J gave up 4 bases and V 2 bases, and 7 bases lay outside the gene matches. Germline V gene lookup returns CDR1 SNHLY and CDR2 FYNNEI. This CDR3 has 15 amino acids. CDR3 in amino acids: CASSERQGPSTEAFF. The DNA of the CDR3 is TGTGCCAGCAGTGAAAGACAGGGACCTAGCACTGAAGCTTTCTTT.

The chain links TRBV5-1 to TRBJ2-3; TRBD2 matches at 11 bases. J lost 1 base, V lost 2 bases, and 6 bases had no gene match. The CDR3 consists of 17 residues. CDR1 SGHRS and CDR2 YFSETQ come from the germline V gene. CDR3 bases: TGCGCCAGCAGCTTACTAGCGGGAGTGGGAGGCACAGATACGCAGTATTTT. This codes for CASSLLAGVGGTDTQYF.